The sequence of this T cell receptor beta chain was determined in a study of T-cell memory formation after mild COVID-19. On the study more broadly: There were largely donor-specific TCR clusters. Study-wide results and caveats: Researchers found some responding clones in pre-infection memory, a sign that cross-reactive memory joined. Among clones peaking at day 37 in the second wave, SARS-CoV-2 specificity remained unconfirmed.

A word on this clonotype: Its target is not known.

V gave up 0 bases and J gave up 7 bases, with 7 bases separating them. CDR3 length: 13 residues. TCRdb fed the 5' RACE reads into MiXCR, producing one record per CDR3 protein. The sample records about 200,000 distinct CDR3 sequences, 9.5% being singletons. This sequence joins TRBV12-3 or TRBV12-4 and TRBJ2-4; D unresolved. The sequence derives from a man aged 18-30 years who had mild COVID-19 (a few samples of this study predate the infection). Cell type and time point are not known. Sequencing used PBMCs or a T cell subset sorted from them (not recorded which). The CDR3 spells CASSLALKNIQYF. The CDR3 nucleotides are TGTGCCAGCAGTTTAGCCCTTAAGAACATTCAGTACTTC.